This TCR beta chain was identified during a study of vaccination and CD4 T cells after COVID-19. Across the whole study: Convalescent donors totaled six males and four females, including two who were Hispanic.

Points on this clonotype: The antigen remains undetermined.

Sequence data for DNA of cultured CD4+ T cells were generated by the Oncomine TCR Beta short-read assay. One entry per CDR3 protein, called by TCRdb with MiXCR from the PCR reads. The data hold 5,000 or so distinct CDR3 sequences, with around 50% observed a single time. The treatment denotes: roughly 11-day PBMC culture with coronavirus spike peptide pools or control peptides (ViraFEST assay). Sequenced input: CD4+ T cells from blood, cultured in vitro. This clonotype was sampled from a human donor who had recovered from COVID-19.

The CDR3 here is CSGTGVMDYGYTF. The DNA for the CDR3 is TGCAGCGGAACAGGGGTAATGGACTATGGCTACACCTTC. The rearrangement joins TRBV29-1 to TRBJ1-2; 7 nucleotides line up with TRBD1. This CDR3 is 13 amino acids long. Germline V gene sequence: CDR1 SQVTM, CDR2 ANQGSEA. V gave up 7 bases and J gave up 3 bases; unmatched junction bases: 8.